A single sample is the source of the 4 T cell receptor beta chains below, sequenced in a study of blood T cells in healthy people across ages. Combining a sample-barcoded 5' primer with a J-beta primer mix, a second PCR ran for roughly 6 to 11 cycles. MiXCR, run by TCRdb on the 5' RACE reads, gives a single entry per CDR3 protein. This sample has hundreds of thousands of distinct CDR3 sequences, with approximately 21% found just once. The sequenced material came from blood. The receptor set was obtained from a man between 65 and 85 years old in good health.

The chain uses TRBV6-1 and TRBJ2-7; no firm D call. This CDR3 comprises 16 residues. Trimming pared 2 bases from V and 5 bases from J, leaving 19 bases between. Germline assignment: CDR1 MNHNS and CDR2 SASEGT. The CDR3 bases are TGTGCCAGCAGTGAAAGGTCTGGCAAAGCGCTTGACGAGCAGTACTTC. Protein sequence: CASSERSGKALDEQYF.

This clonotype was detected only a few times. This chain connects TRBV7-2 to TRBJ2-4, with no clear D. The CDR3 covers 13 residues. V lost 1 base and J lost 8, with 9 bases in between. Germline V gene data show CDR1 as SGHTA and CDR2 as FQGNSA. The CDR3 sequence: CASSLGVEYIQYF. The CDR3 bases are TGTGCCAGCAGCTTAGGGGTGGAGTACATTCAGTACTTC. The variable domain in full, with the rest retrieved from reference TRBV7-2 and TRBJ2-4, is GAGVSQSPSNKVTEKGKDVELRCDPISGHTALYWYRQSLGQGLEFLIYFQGNSAPDKSGLPSDRFSAERTGGSVSTLTIQRTQQEDSAVYLCASSLGVEYIQYFGAGTRLSVL.

A few counts support this clonotype. The rearrangement uses TRBV20-1 and TRBJ2-4; D is ambiguous. The V and J ends lost 3 bases and 0 bases respectively, with 9 bases between them. In germline, CDR1 is DFQATT, CDR2 SNEGSKA (reference sequence). CDR3 length: 14 residues. CDR3 bases: TGCAGTGCTAGCAGTCCCTTAGCCAAAAACATTCAGTACTTC. Protein sequence: CSASSPLAKNIQYF.

This clonotype has a handful of counts. The chain is built from TRBV6-6 and TRBJ1-4; no firm D call. The germline CDR1 and CDR2 sequences are MNHNY and SVGAGI (reference sequence). Trimming shortened V by 2 bases and J by 7 bases, and 5 bases separated the two germline ends. The CDR3 is 12 amino acids. CDR3 protein: CASSYAVEKLFF. The CDR3 DNA sequence: TGTGCCAGCAGTTACGCCGTTGAAAAACTGTTTTTT.